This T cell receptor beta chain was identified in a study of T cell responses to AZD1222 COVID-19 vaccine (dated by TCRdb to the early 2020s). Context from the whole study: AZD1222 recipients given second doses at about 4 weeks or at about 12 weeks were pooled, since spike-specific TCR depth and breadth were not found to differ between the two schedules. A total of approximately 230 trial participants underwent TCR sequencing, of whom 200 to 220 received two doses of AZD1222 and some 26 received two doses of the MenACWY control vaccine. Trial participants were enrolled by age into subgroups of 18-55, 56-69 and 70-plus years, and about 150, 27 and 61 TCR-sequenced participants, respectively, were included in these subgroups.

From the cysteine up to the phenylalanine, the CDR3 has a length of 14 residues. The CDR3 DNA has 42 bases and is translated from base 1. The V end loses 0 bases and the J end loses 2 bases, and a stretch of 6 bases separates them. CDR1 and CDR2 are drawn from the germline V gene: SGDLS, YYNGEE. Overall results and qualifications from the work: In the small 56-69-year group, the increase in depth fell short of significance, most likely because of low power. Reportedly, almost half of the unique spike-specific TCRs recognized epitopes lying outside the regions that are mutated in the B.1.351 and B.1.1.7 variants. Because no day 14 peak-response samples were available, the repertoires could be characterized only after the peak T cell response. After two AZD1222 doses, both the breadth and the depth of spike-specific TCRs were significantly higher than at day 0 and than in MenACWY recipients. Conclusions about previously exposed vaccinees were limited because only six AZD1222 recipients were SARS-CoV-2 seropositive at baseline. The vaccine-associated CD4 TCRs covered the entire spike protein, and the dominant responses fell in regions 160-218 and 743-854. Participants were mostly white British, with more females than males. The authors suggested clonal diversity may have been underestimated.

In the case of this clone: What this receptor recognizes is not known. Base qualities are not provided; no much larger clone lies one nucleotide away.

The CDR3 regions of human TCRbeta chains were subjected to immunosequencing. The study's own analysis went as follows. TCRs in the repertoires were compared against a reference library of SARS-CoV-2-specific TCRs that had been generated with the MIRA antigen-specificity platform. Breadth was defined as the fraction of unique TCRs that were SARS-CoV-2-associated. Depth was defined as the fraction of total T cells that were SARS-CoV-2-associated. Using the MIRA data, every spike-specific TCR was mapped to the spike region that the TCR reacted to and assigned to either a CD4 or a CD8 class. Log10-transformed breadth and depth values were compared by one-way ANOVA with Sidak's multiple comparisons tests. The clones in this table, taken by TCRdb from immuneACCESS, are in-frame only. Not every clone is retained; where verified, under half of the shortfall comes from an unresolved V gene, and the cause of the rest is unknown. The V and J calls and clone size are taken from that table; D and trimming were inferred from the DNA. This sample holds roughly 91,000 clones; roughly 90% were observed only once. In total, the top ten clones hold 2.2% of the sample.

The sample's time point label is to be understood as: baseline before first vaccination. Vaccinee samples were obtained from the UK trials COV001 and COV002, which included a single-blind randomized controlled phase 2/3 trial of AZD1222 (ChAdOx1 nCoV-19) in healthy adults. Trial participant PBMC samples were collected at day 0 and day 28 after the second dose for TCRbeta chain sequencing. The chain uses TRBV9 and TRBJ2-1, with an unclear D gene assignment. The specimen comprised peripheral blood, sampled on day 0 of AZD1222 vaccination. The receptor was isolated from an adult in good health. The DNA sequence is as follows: TGTGCCAGCAGCGTAGCCCAGGCCTACAATGAGCAGTTCTTC. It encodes CASSVAQAYNEQFF.